These 8 T cell receptor beta chains originate from one sample sequenced in a study of STAT5B mutations in CD4+ large granular lymphocyte leukemia. Using immunoSEQ multiplex PCR, the repertoire was profiled, and TCRdb retains in-frame clones only, with some absent. This table holds some 45,000 clones, approximately 86% found once. The specimen was CD4+ T cells from blood buffy coats. These TCRs come from a human donor in good health.

The chain uses TRBV7-3 and TRBJ2-1; 7 positions agree with TRBD2. This CDR3 is 16 amino acids long. J lost 7 bases, V lost 0 bases, and 9 bases had no gene match. Germline V gene lookup returns CDR1 SGHTA and CDR2 FQGTGA. The CDR3 DNA sequence: TGTGCCAGCAGCTTAACTGGTGGGAGGGCAGAAAATGAGCAGTTCTTC. This sequence encodes CASSLTGGRAENEQFF.

The rearrangement uses TRBV7-9 and TRBJ2-7, with 7 bases fitting TRBD2. The CDR3 contains 16 residues. Looked up from germline, CDR1 is SEHNR and CDR2 is FQNEAQ (reference sequence). The junction had 10 bases not matched to a gene; V was cut back by 4 bases and J by 1 base. CDR3 sequence: CASSSVGRGRSYEQYF. The CDR3 coding sequence is TGTGCCAGCAGCTCCGTCGGTCGCGGGAGATCCTACGAGCAGTACTTC.

V usage is TRBV5-1 and J usage is TRBJ1-1, with 8 bases aligning to TRBD1. The germline CDR1 and CDR2 sequences are SGHRS and YFSETQ. The CDR3 consists of 13 residues. V trimming: 4 bases; J trimming: 5 bases; junction bases outside the gene matches: 4. In DNA, the CDR3 is TGCGCCAGCAGCGTGGACAGGGTAACTGAAGCTTTCTTT. The encoded protein is CASSVDRVTEAFF.

This chain uses TRBV5-1 with TRBJ2-1, with TRBD2 as a possible D gene (5 bases). Germline V gene lookup returns CDR1 SGHRS and CDR2 YFSETQ. V was trimmed by 5 bases and J by 4 bases, leaving 13 bases between them. The CDR3 runs 14 residues. The CDR3 coding sequence is TGCGCCAGCAGTACAACGAGCGGATACAATGAGCAGTTCTTC. Its translation is CASSTTSGYNEQFF.

V and J are TRBV11-2 and TRBJ2-7; D is uncertain. Trimming shortened V by 0 bases and J by 4 bases, and 22 bases separated the two germline ends. There are 18 residues in the CDR3. Germline V CDR1 and CDR2: SGHAT, FQNNGV. CDR3 in DNA: TGTGCCAGCAGCTTAGAAGCCCCGCGGAGCCTAGGGTGGTACGAGCAGTACTTC. It is translated as CASSLEAPRSLGWYEQYF.

CDR3 DNA: TGTGCCAGCAGCTTTTCGGATTCTGGGGCCAACGTCCTGACTTTC. Encoded protein: CASSFSDSGANVLTF. V and J are TRBV7-2 and TRBJ2-6; D ambiguous. V was pared by 3 bases and J by 1 base, with 7 bases between. The CDR3 contains 15 residues. The germline CDR1 and CDR2 sequences are SGHTA and FQGNSA.

The chain recombines TRBV11-2 with TRBJ2-5; D ambiguous. V dropped 1 base and J dropped 2 bases, with 11 bases sitting between them. Germline assignment: CDR1 SGHAT and CDR2 FQNNGV. This CDR3 has 15 amino acids. In DNA form, the CDR3 reads TGTGCCAGCAGCTTAGCCATGGGCAAACAAGAGACCCAGTACTTC. Its translation is CASSLAMGKQETQYF.

This chain uses TRBV7-2 with TRBJ1-2; D is uncertain. V was pared by 0 bases and J by 7 bases, with 12 bases between. Germline V lookup: CDR1 SGHTA, CDR2 FQGNSA. There are 14 residues in the CDR3. CDR3 sequence reads: CASSLAGGLGGYTF. CDR3 DNA sequence: TGTGCCAGCAGCTTAGCGGGCGGCCTCGGTGGCTACACCTTC.